This T cell receptor (beta chain) was sequenced in a study of blood T cell repertoires in COVID-19. The overall study: Whether acute or convalescent, the COVID-19 samples came from the United States, Italy and Spain.

Profiled with immunoSEQ multiplex PCR; TCRdb holds only in-frame clones, not every one. The table shows under 400,000 clones, with 88% occurring only once. Everyone who took part was about 18 to 90 years old, and they came from about two dozen US areas. This receptor was identified in a woman between 25 and 40 years old who had been exposed to COVID-19. What was sequenced was PBMCs or T cells enriched from blood (not recorded which).

The CDR3 loop reads CASSDGTGPSNQPQHF. DNA of the CDR3: TGTGCCAGCAGTGATGGGACAGGACCGAGCAATCAGCCCCAGCATTTT. V gene TRBV2 combines with J gene TRBJ1-5, with 8 bases lining up with TRBD1. The CDR3 loop spans 16 amino acids. After removal of 3 bases from V and 1 base from J, the junction contained 5 bases not matched to a gene. Germline values: CDR1 SNHLY, CDR2 FYNNEI.